This T cell receptor beta chain came from a study of CD8+CD57+ T cells in acquired aplastic anemia. Study at large: Where healthy donors were concerned, CD4+ cells averaged approximately 11 million reads.

The study's findings and limits: Roughly 30 was the count of CD8+ CDR3 sequences that patients shared with controls.

This clonotype was counted ten times or more. Its antigen is undetermined. According to the study, genomic DNA was the template for TCR beta VDJ and CDR3 profiling. TCRdb recomputed calls from the reads with MiXCR, one row per CDR3 protein. The data show 68,000 or so distinct CDR3 sequences, 54% seen once. V shed 6 bases and J shed 5 bases, with 14 bases lying between them. This CDR3 has 13 amino acids. In germline, CDR1 is MNHNS, CDR2 SASEGT. The sequenced sample was sorted CD4+, CD8+, or CD8+CD57+ T cells (not recorded which) from PBMCs. The chain couples TRBV6-1 to TRBJ2-7; D may match TRBD1 or TRBD2 (6 bases each). The origin of this receptor is a human donor in good health, serving as a control. CDR3 DNA sequence: TGTGCCAGCAGGGGGGGCCGACATCACGAGCAGTACTTC. It yields the protein CASRGGRHHEQYF.